This record looks at one T cell receptor (beta chain) sequence and its context. No antigen is known for it. The data stem from a study of radiation and T cells in renal cell carcinoma. Study outcomes and limitations: Pretreatment tumor biopsies were lacking, so baseline clonotypes are unknown.

The data were produced by immunoSEQ multiplex PCR, yet TCRdb's version contains in-frame clones alone and is incomplete. Of roughly 58,000 clones in the sample, over 60% are singletons; the top ten hold over 5.5%. Time point reported: blood 4 weeks post-SBRT, at nephrectomy. Treatment noted: 15 Gy SBRT to primary tumor, nephrectomy 4 weeks later. Nephrectomy followed 15 Gy stereotactic body radiation by 4 weeks. Per the germline V gene, CDR1 is MNHEY and CDR2 is SVGAGI. The CDR3 covers 14 residues. Germline trimming cut 2 bases from V and 8 bases from J; bases unmatched to any gene: 8. The starting material was blood, obtained from a patient whose treatment included radiotherapy and nephrectomy. The TCR sequence derives from a man aged 60 to 69 with renal cell carcinoma. The chain combines TRBV6-5 with TRBJ1-2, with TRBD1 matching over 7 bases. The CDR3 region is CASSYGGTAMGYTF. The DNA of the CDR3 is TGTGCCAGCAGTTACGGTGGGACAGCTATGGGCTACACCTTC.